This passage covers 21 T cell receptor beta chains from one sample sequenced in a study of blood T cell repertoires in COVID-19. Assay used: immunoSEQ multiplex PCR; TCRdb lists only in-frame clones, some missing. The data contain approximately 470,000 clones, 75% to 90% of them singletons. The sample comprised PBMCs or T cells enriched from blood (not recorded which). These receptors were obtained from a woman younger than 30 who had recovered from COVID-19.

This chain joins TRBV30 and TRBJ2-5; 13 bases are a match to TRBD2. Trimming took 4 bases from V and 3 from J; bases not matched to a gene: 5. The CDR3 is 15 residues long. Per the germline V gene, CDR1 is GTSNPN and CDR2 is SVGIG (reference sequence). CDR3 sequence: CAWTRGLAGKETQYF. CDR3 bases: TGTGCCTGGACCAGGGGACTAGCGGGGAAAGAGACCCAGTACTTC.

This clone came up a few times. The CDR3 protein is CASSRGRGTGELFF. In DNA, the CDR3 is TGTGCCAGCAGCCGGGGCAGGGGCACCGGGGAGCTGTTTTTT. The chain couples TRBV3-1 (or the pseudogene TRBV3-2) to TRBJ2-2, with D maybe TRBD1 (6 bases). Deletions cut 4 bases from V and 4 bases from J, with 10 bases between. The CDR3 runs 14 residues. Germline assignment: CDR1 LGHDT and CDR2 YNNKEL (reference sequence).

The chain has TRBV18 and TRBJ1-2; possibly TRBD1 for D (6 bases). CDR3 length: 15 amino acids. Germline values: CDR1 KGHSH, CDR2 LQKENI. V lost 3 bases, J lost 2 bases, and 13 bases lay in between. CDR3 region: CASSPRTELNYGYTF. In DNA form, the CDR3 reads TGTGCCAGCTCACCCCGGACAGAACTCAACTATGGCTACACCTTC. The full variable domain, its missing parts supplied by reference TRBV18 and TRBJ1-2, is NAGVMQNPRHLVRRRGQEARLRCSPMKGHSHVYWYRQLPEEGLKFMVYLQKENIIDESGMPKERFSAEFPKEGPSILRIQQVVRGDSAAYFCASSPRTELNYGYTFGSGTRLTVV.

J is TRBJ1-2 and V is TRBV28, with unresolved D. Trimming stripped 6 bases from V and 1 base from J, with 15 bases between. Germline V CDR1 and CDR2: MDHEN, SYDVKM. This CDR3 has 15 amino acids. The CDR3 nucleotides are TGTGCCAGCAGCCCCACGGCGGATTATAACTATGGCTACACCTTC. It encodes CASSPTADYNYGYTF.

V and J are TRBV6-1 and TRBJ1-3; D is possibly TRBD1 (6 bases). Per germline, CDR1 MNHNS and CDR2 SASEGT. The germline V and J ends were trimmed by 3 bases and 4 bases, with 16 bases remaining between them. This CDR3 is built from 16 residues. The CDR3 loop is CASSELPGEAGNTIYF. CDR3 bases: TGTGCCAGCAGTGAGTTGCCAGGGGAAGCAGGAAACACCATATATTTT.

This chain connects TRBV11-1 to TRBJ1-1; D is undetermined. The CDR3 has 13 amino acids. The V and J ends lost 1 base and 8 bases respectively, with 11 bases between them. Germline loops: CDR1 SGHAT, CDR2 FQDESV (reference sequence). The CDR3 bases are TGTGCCAGCAGCTTAGGCGGGAGGAGGGAAGCTTTCTTT. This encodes CASSLGGRREAFF.

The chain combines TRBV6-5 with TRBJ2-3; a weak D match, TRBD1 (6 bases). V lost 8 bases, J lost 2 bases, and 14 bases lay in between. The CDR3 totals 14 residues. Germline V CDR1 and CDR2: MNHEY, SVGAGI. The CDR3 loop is CASDTGSFTDTQYF. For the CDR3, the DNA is TGTGCCAGCGATACAGGGTCTTTCACAGATACGCAGTATTTT.

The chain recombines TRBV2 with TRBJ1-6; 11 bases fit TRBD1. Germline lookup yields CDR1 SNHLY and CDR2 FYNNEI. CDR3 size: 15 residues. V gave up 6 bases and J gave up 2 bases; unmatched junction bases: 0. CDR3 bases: TGTGCCAGCAGGGACAGGGGGCCCTATAATTCACCCCTCCACTTT. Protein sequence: CASRDRGPYNSPLHF.

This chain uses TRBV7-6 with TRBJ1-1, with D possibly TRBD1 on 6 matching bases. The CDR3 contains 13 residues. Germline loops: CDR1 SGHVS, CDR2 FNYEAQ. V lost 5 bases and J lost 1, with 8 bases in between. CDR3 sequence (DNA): TGTGCCAGCAGCAAGGACAGGAACACTGAAGCTTTCTTT. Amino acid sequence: CASSKDRNTEAFF.

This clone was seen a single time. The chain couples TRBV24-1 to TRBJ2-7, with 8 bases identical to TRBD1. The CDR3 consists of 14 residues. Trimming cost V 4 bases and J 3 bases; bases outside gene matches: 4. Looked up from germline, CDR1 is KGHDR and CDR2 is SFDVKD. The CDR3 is CATSDPGQGYEQYF. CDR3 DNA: TGTGCCACCAGTGACCCCGGACAGGGCTACGAGCAGTACTTC.

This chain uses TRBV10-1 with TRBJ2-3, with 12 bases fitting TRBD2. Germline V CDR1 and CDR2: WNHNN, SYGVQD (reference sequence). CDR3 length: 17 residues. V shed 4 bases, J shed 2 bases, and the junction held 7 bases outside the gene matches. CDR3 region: CASSATLAGGLTDTQYF. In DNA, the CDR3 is TGCGCCAGCAGTGCGACACTAGCGGGGGGCCTCACAGATACGCAGTATTTT.

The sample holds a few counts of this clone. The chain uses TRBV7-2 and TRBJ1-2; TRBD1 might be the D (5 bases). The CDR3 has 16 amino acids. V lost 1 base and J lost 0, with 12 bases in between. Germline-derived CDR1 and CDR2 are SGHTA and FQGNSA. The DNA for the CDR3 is TGTGCCAGCAGCTTAGTAGGGGCAGGTACTAACTATGGCTACACCTTC. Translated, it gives CASSLVGAGTNYGYTF.

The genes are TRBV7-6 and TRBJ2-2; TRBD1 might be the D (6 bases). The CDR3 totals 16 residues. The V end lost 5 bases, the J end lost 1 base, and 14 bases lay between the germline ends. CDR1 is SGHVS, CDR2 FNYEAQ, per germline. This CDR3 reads CASSVQGLQNTGELFF. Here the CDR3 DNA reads TGTGCCAGCAGCGTACAGGGTCTACAGAACACCGGGGAGCTGTTTTTT.

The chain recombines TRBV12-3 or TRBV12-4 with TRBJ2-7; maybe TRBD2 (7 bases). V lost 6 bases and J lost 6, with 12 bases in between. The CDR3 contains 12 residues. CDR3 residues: CASRGGQGEQYF. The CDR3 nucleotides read TGTGCCAGCAGGGGGGGGCAAGGCGAGCAGTACTTC.

The CDR3 DNA sequence: TGTGCCAGCAGCTTATTTGGGAGGGGGAGCAATCAGCCCCAGCATTTT. The encoded protein is CASSLFGRGSNQPQHF. The chain recombines TRBV7-8 with TRBJ1-5; D perhaps matches TRBD1 (6 bases). V was shortened by 2 bases and J by 1 base, with 12 bases between the two germline ends. CDR1 SGHVS and CDR2 FQNEAQ come from the germline V gene. This CDR3 comprises 16 residues.

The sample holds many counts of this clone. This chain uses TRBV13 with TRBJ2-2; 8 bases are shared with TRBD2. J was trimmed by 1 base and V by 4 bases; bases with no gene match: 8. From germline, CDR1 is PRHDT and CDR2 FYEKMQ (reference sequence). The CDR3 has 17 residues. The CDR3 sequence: CASSSVAGYGNTGELFF. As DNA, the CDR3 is TGTGCCAGCAGCTCAGTAGCGGGGTATGGGAACACCGGGGAGCTGTTTTTT.

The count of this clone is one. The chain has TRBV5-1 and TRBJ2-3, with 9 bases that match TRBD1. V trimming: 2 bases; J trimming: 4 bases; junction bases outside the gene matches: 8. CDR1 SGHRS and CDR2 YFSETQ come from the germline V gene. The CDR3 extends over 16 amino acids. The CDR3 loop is CASSFSRDREADTQYF. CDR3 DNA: TGCGCCAGCAGCTTCTCCCGGGACAGGGAGGCAGATACGCAGTATTTT.

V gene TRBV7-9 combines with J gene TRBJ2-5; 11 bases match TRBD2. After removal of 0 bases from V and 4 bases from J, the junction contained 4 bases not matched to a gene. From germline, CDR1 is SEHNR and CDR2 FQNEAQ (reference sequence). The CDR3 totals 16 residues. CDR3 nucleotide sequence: TGTGCCAGCAGCTTAGCTAGCGGGGGGGCCAGAGAGACCCAGTACTTC. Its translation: CASSLASGGARETQYF.

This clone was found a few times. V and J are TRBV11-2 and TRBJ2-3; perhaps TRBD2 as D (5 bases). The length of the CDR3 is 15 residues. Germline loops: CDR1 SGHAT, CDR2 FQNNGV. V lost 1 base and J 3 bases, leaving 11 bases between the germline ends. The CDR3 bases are TGTGCCAGCAGCTTAGGATCTCGAGGGACAGATACGCAGTATTTT. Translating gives CASSLGSRGTDTQYF.

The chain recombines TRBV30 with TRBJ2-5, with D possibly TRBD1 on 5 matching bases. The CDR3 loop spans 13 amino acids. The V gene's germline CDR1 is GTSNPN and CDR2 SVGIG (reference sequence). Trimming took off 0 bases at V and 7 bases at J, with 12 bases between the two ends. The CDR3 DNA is TGTGCCTGGAGTGTTGACAGAAAGGGGACCCAGTACTTC. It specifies CAWSVDRKGTQYF.

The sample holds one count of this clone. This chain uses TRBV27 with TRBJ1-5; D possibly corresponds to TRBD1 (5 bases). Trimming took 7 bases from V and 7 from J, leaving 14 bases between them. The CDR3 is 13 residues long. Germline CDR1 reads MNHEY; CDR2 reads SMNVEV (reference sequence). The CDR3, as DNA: TGTGCCAGCACCTTCTCGGAGGGGCAGCCCCAGCATTTT. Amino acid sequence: CASTFSEGQPQHF.